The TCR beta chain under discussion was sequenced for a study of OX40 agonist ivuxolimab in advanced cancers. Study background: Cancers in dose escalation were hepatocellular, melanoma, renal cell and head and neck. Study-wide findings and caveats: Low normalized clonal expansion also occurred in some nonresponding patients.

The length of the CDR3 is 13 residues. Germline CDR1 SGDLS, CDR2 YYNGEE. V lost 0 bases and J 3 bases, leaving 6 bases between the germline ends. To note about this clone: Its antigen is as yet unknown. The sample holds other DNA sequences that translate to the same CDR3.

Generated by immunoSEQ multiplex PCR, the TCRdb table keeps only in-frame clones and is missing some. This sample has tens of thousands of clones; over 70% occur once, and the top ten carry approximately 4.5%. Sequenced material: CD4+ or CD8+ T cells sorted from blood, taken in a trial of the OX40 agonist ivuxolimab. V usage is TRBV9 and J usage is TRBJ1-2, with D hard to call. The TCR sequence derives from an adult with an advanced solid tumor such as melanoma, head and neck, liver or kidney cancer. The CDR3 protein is CASSVGGDYGYTF. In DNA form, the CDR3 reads TGTGCCAGCAGCGTAGGAGGTGACTATGGCTACACCTTC.